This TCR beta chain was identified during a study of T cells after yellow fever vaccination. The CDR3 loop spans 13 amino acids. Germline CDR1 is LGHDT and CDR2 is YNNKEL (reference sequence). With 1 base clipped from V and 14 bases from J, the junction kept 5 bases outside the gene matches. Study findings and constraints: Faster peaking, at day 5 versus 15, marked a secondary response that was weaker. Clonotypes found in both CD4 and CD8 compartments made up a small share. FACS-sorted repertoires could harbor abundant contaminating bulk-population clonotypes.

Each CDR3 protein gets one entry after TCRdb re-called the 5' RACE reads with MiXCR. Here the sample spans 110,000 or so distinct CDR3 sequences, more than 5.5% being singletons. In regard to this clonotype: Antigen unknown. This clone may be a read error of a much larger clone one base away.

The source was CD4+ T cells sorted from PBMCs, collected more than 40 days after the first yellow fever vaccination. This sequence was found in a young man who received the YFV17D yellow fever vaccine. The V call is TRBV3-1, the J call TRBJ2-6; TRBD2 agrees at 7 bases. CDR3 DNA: TGTGCCAGCAGCCAAGCGGGGGGAGGCATCCTGACTTTC. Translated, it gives CASSQAGGGILTF.